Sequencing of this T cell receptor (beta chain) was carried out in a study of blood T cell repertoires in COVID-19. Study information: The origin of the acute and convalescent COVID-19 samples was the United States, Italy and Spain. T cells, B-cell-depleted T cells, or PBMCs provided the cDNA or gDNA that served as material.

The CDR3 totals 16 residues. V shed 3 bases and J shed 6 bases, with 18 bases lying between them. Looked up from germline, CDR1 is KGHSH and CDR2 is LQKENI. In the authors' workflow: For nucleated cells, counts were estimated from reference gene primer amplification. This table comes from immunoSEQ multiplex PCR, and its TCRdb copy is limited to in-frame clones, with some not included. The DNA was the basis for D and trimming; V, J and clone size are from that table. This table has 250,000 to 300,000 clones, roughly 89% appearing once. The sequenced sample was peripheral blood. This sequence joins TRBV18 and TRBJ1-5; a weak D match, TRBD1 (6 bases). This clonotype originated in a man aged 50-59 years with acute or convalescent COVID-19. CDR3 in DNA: TGTGCCAGCTCACCGCAGAATCAGGGGTCGGGTCAGCCCCAGCATTTT. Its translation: CASSPQNQGSGQPQHF.